Below, 20 T cell receptor beta chains from the same sample are listed, as sequenced in a study of blood T cell repertoires in COVID-19. Clones were sequenced by immunoSEQ multiplex PCR, and TCRdb holds only the in-frame ones, with some missing. In the table there are around 260,000 clones, approximately 86% of which are singletons. Source material: peripheral blood. The receptor set was obtained from a man aged 25 to 40 with active or convalescent COVID-19.

This chain connects TRBV10-3 to TRBJ1-5; maybe TRBD1 (5 bases). V was clipped by 4 bases and J by 4 bases, with 5 bases between them. The germline CDR1 and CDR2 sequences are ENHRY and SYGVKD. CDR3 length equals 12 residues. CDR3 loop: CAISAGNQPQHF. In nucleotides, the CDR3 is TGTGCCATCAGTGCAGGGAATCAGCCCCAGCATTTT.

The J gene is TRBJ1-6, the V gene TRBV7-2, with a weak D call TRBD1 (5 bases). The V and J ends lost 4 bases and 7 bases respectively, with 14 bases between them. The CDR3 totals 15 residues. Germline loops: CDR1 SGHTA, CDR2 FQGNSA. In DNA, the CDR3 is TGTGCCAGCAGCTATGCGCAGGGTGGGAATTCACCCCTCCACTTT. The encoded protein is CASSYAQGGNSPLHF.

The CDR3 is CASSVQVSYEQYF. In nucleotides, the CDR3 is TGTGCCAGCAGCGTACAGGTTTCCTACGAGCAGTACTTC. The chain has TRBV7-2 and TRBJ2-7; D perhaps matches TRBD1 (5 bases). The germline V gene has CDR1 SGHTA and CDR2 FQGNSA. Trimming cost V 5 bases and J 1 base, with 9 bases left between them. This CDR3 region has 13 residues.

The rearrangement links TRBV11-2 to TRBJ1-2; 7 bases are a match to TRBD1. The germline V gene encodes CDR1 SGHAT and CDR2 FQNNGV. V shed 6 bases, J shed 3 bases, and the junction held 10 bases outside the gene matches. This CDR3 region has 15 residues. The CDR3 loop reads CASRPKTGSYYGYTF. The CDR3 DNA sequence: TGTGCCAGCAGACCTAAGACAGGGTCTTACTATGGCTACACCTTC.

J is TRBJ1-5 and V is TRBV6-2 or TRBV6-3; TRBD1 matches 11 bases. The CDR3 length is 19 residues. After removal of 0 bases from V and 7 bases from J, the junction contained 14 bases not matched to a gene. Germline V CDR1 and CDR2: MNHEY, SVGEGT. CDR3 residues: CASSYSSGQGALAVQPQHF. The CDR3 coding sequence is TGTGCCAGCAGTTACTCGAGTGGACAGGGGGCGCTGGCTGTACAGCCCCAGCATTTT.

The V gene is TRBV7-8, the J gene TRBJ2-7; 7 positions match TRBD1. After removal of 3 bases from V and 3 bases from J, the junction contained 2 bases not matched to a gene. This CDR3 is built from 13 residues. Germline V lookup: CDR1 SGHVS, CDR2 FQNEAQ. The CDR3 DNA reads TGTGCCAGCAGCTTTGGACAGGACTACGAGCAGTACTTC. Amino acids: CASSFGQDYEQYF.

The chain links TRBV6-6 to TRBJ2-3; 10 bases line up with TRBD2. V lost 4 bases to trimming and J lost 4 bases; unmatched junction nucleotides: 5. Germline V lookup: CDR1 MNHNY, CDR2 SVGAGI (reference sequence). This CDR3 contains 15 residues. The DNA of the CDR3 is TGTGCCAGCAGTTCCGTAGCGGGGGGCGCAGATACGCAGTATTTT. This encodes CASSSVAGGADTQYF.

The genes are TRBV6-5 and TRBJ2-1, with D hard to call. The germline V gene has CDR1 MNHEY and CDR2 SVGAGI. Trimming took 0 bases from V and 3 from J, leaving 12 bases between them. There are 16 residues in the CDR3. The CDR3 region is CASSYSSYQNYNEQFF. DNA of the CDR3: TGTGCCAGCAGTTACTCGTCGTACCAGAACTACAATGAGCAGTTCTTC.

In its sample, this clone was seen a few times. CDR3 in amino acids: CASSDSGGHYEQYF. The CDR3 region has the DNA TGTGCCAGCAGCGATTCAGGGGGGCACTACGAGCAGTACTTC. The genes are TRBV6-5 and TRBJ2-7; TRBD1 is a possible D gene (7 bases). Germline V lookup: CDR1 MNHEY, CDR2 SVGAGI. Trimming left V 6 bases short and J 3 bases short, with 15 bases between. The CDR3 loop spans 14 amino acids.

The V gene is TRBV2, the J gene TRBJ2-3; D possibly corresponds to TRBD1 (5 bases). Between the trimmed V and J ends, which lost 4 bases and 0 bases, there was a span of 11 bases. The CDR3 length is 15 residues. Germline V CDR1 and CDR2: SNHLY, FYNNEI. CDR3 sequence reads: CASSVGRVSTDTQYF. The CDR3 nucleotides read TGTGCCAGCAGTGTGGGGCGAGTAAGCACAGATACGCAGTATTTT.

CDR3 bases: TGTGCCAGCAGACAGACAGGGGTGGCCTACAATGAGCAGTTCTTC. Residues: CASRQTGVAYNEQFF. V usage is TRBV14 and J usage is TRBJ2-1; TRBD1 matches 8 bases. CDR1 is SGHDN and CDR2 is FVKESK in the germline V gene. Germline trimming cut 6 bases from V and 2 bases from J; bases unmatched to any gene: 6. The CDR3 totals 15 residues.

This chain uses TRBV23-1 with TRBJ1-2, with TRBD1 matching 10 bases. TRBV23-1 has ORF status, its function being uncertain. Trimming removed 5 bases from V and 0 bases from J; junction bases left unmatched: 9. The CDR3 has 17 residues. CDR3 nucleotides: TGCGCCAGCAGTGAAGACAGGGGGCGCGGGACTAACTATGGCTACACCTTC. Protein: CASSEDRGRGTNYGYTF.

V gene TRBV9 combines with J gene TRBJ1-2, with TRBD1 matching 8 bases. The CDR3 consists of 15 residues. The junction had 8 bases not matched to a gene; V was cut back by 0 bases and J by 7 bases. Germline CDR1 is SGDLS and CDR2 is YYNGEE. The DNA of the CDR3 is TGTGCCAGCAGCGTAGTCCCAGGGGGCGCTTTTGGCTACACCTTC. Protein sequence: CASSVVPGGAFGYTF.

This clone was observed once. The junction and the germline gene differ at one end; a read error may be behind it. The CDR3 bases are TGTGCCAGCAGCAGGGTCGGCTCCTCAGCAACAGATGCGCAGTATTTT. Translation: CASSRVGSSATDAQYF. The V gene is TRBV27, the J gene TRBJ2-3, with TRBD1 as a possible D gene (5 bases). CDR3 length: 16 amino acids. Per germline, CDR1 MNHEY and CDR2 SMNVEV (reference sequence).

This clone appeared once. The chain recombines TRBV5-3 with TRBJ1-6; 9 bases are shared with TRBD1. TRBV5-3 counts as an open reading frame of uncertain function. J lost 9 bases, V lost 9 bases, and 7 bases had no gene match. This CDR3 is 13 amino acids long. The CDR3 loop reads CANGTGRGSPLHF. CDR3 bases: TGTGCCAACGGGACAGGGAGGGGTTCACCCCTCCACTTT.

This chain connects TRBV6-5 to TRBJ1-4; D is uncertain. Trimming stripped 6 bases from V and 0 bases from J, with 11 bases between. The germline V gene encodes CDR1 MNHEY and CDR2 SVGAGI. The CDR3 contains 15 residues. CDR3 bases: TGTGCCAGCAGGGTGGCCGTTGCAACTAATGAAAAACTGTTTTTT. It codes for CASRVAVATNEKLFF.

In the case of this clone: Compared with germline, one end of the junction differs, possibly owing to a read error. CDR3 loop: CVSSPPSGGSSYNEQFF. The DNA of the CDR3 is TGTGTCAGCAGCCCCCCGTCAGGGGGGAGCTCCTACAATGAGCAGTTCTTC. This chain joins TRBV7-2 and TRBJ2-1, with a weak D call TRBD1 (7 bases). Germline V lookup: CDR1 SGHTA, CDR2 FQGNSA. The CDR3 covers 17 residues.

The rearrangement joins TRBV10-3 to TRBJ1-1; D call uncertain. The CDR3 totals 13 residues. Trimming cost V 1 base and J 8 bases, with 11 bases left between them. Germline CDR1 is ENHRY and CDR2 is SYGVKD. CDR3 protein: CAISEFQAREAFF. In nucleotides, the CDR3 is TGTGCCATCAGTGAGTTTCAGGCGCGAGAAGCTTTCTTT.

Regarding this clone: Within the sample, other DNA sequences also encode this same CDR3. The rearrangement uses TRBV7-2 and TRBJ2-7, with no clear D. The CDR3 totals 12 residues. Germline loops: CDR1 SGHTA, CDR2 FQGNSA. Trimming left V 1 base short and J 5 bases short, with 6 bases between. The CDR3 sequence is CASSLDSNEQYF. In DNA, the CDR3 is TGTGCCAGCAGCTTAGACTCGAACGAGCAGTACTTC.

CDR3 protein: CAWTREGSYEQYF. The CDR3 bases are TGTGCCTGGACGAGGGAGGGGTCGTACGAGCAGTACTTC. The chain recombines TRBV30 with TRBJ2-7; 7 bases map to TRBD2. Germline assignment: CDR1 GTSNPN and CDR2 SVGIG (reference sequence). The CDR3 totals 13 residues. The J segment lost 4 bases and the V segment lost 4 bases, leaving 7 bases of the junction unmatched.